The 22 T cell receptor beta chains in this list originate from one sample, sequenced in a study of cytomegalovirus exposure and HLA in healthy donors. A multiplex PCR was run with 60 Vbeta primers and 13 Jbeta primers. Sequencing used immunoSEQ multiplex PCR; TCRdb keeps in-frame clones, though not all of them. The table includes about 120,000 clones, around 74% detected once. The sample comprised PBMCs. The receptors come from a man aged 55 to 70 in good health and CMV-seropositive.

This clone was seen a single time. Here the CDR3 reads CASSLTGIAYGYTF. Here the CDR3 DNA reads TGTGCCAGCAGCTTGACAGGGATCGCCTATGGCTACACCTTC. The chain employs TRBV5-4 and TRBJ1-2; D may be TRBD1 (6 bases). Germline-derived CDR1 and CDR2 are SGHNT and YYREEE (reference sequence). Between the trimmed V and J ends, which lost 1 base and 4 bases, there was a span of 11 bases. The CDR3 is made up of 14 amino acids. The full variable domain, rest sourced from reference TRBV5-4 and TRBJ1-2, is ETGVTQSPTHLIKTRGQQVTLRCSSQSGHNTVSWYQQALGQGPQFIFQYYREEENGRGNFPPRFSGLQFPNYSSELNVNALELDDSALYLCASSLTGIAYGYTFGSGTRLTVV.

CDR3 residues: CSVDAGGSSYEQYF. CDR3 DNA: TGCAGCGTTGATGCGGGAGGATCCTCCTACGAGCAGTACTTC. The chain couples TRBV29-1 to TRBJ2-7; 8 nucleotides agree with TRBD2. The CDR3 consists of 14 residues. J was trimmed by 0 bases and V by 3 bases; bases with no gene match: 4. Per the germline V gene, CDR1 is SQVTM and CDR2 is ANQGSEA.

This clone was observed a few times. The CDR3 here is CASSATGQGAPLHF. For the CDR3, the DNA is TGTGCCAGCAGTGCCACGGGACAGGGGGCACCCCTCCACTTT. V and J are TRBV6-1 and TRBJ1-6, with 11 positions matching TRBD1. This CDR3 contains 14 residues. Germline V gene lookup returns CDR1 MNHNS and CDR2 SASEGT. V was clipped by 4 bases and J by 11 bases; unmatched bases: 4.

The gene calls are TRBV9 and TRBJ1-4; TRBD1 agrees at 9 bases. CDR3 length: 14 amino acids. Germline CDR1 reads SGDLS; CDR2 reads YYNGEE. The junction had 7 bases not matched to a gene; V was cut back by 4 bases and J by 9 bases. CDR3 protein: CASSFGTGKQKLFF. CDR3 nucleotides: TGTGCCAGCAGCTTCGGGACAGGGAAGCAAAAACTGTTTTTT. Filled out from reference TRBV9 and TRBJ1-4, the complete variable domain reads DSGVTQTPKHLITATGQRVTLRCSPRSGDLSVYWYQQSLDQGLQFLIQYYNGEERAKGNILERFSAQQFPDLHSELNLSSLELGDSALYFCASSFGTGKQKLFFGSGTQLSVL.

This chain uses TRBV6-1 with TRBJ1-4, with TRBD1 as a possible D gene (5 bases). The ends were cut back, 5 bases at V and 4 bases at J, with 14 bases in the middle. The CDR3 sequence is 15 residues long. The germline V gene has CDR1 MNHNS and CDR2 SASEGT. Here the CDR3 reads CASSSTVYSNEKLFF. In DNA, the CDR3 is TGTGCCAGCAGTTCGACAGTTTACAGTAATGAAAAACTGTTTTTT.

The chain links TRBV5-1 to TRBJ1-2; a weak D match, TRBD1 (6 bases). The CDR3 is 14 residues long. Germline assignment: CDR1 SGHRS and CDR2 YFSETQ. The germline V and J ends were trimmed by 4 bases and 7 bases, with 17 bases remaining between them. CDR3 bases: TGCGCCAGCAGCACAGCTACGACAGGAGTTGGCTACACCTTC. It codes for CASSTATTGVGYTF. Variable domain in full (rest from reference TRBV5-1 and TRBJ1-2): KAGVTQTPRYLIKTRGQQVTLSCSPISGHRSVSWYQQTPGQGLQFLFEYFSETQRNKGNFPGRFSGRQFSNSRSEMNVSTLELGDSALYLCASSTATTGVGYTFGSGTRLTVV.

The chain employs TRBV30 and TRBJ2-1; TRBD2 matches 14 bases. The germline CDR1 and CDR2 sequences are GTSNPN and SVGIG (reference sequence). The CDR3 length is 19 residues. Unmatched junction bases numbered 14, after V lost 7 bases and J lost 0 bases. CDR3 coding DNA: TGTGCCTCCAGGGGTGGACTAGCGGGGGGCCGGAGCTCCTACAATGAGCAGTTCTTC. It encodes CASRGGLAGGRSSYNEQFF. Full variable domain (rest looked up from reference TRBV30 and TRBJ2-1): SQTIHQWPATLVQPVGSPLSLECTVEGTSNPNLYWYRQAAGRGLQLLFYSVGIGQISSEVPQNLSASRPQDRQFILSSKKLLLSDSGFYLCASRGGLAGGRSSYNEQFFGPGTRLTVL.

This rearrangement joins TRBV5-1 to TRBJ1-6; 9 bases are a match to TRBD1. In germline, CDR1 is SGHRS, CDR2 YFSETQ. The CDR3 length is 13 residues. V lost 4 bases and J lost 9; bases outside the gene matches: 2. CDR3 residues: CASSPDRGSPLHF. CDR3 bases: TGCGCCAGCAGCCCGGACAGGGGTTCACCCCTCCACTTT.

CDR3 bases: TGTGCCACCAGCAGAGCTTCGGTCAGGGTGGACTATGGCTACACCTTC. It yields the protein CATSRASVRVDYGYTF. This chain links TRBV15 with TRBJ1-2; perhaps TRBD1 as D (5 bases). The V end lost 1 base, the J end lost 3 bases, and 15 bases lay between the germline ends. The CDR3 contains 16 residues. The V gene's germline CDR1 is LNHNV and CDR2 YYDKDF (reference sequence).

The rearrangement uses TRBV7-8 and TRBJ2-7; TRBD1 agrees at 7 bases. In germline, CDR1 is SGHVS, CDR2 FQNEAQ. This CDR3 is 14 amino acids long. Trimming cost V 1 base and J 2 bases; bases outside gene matches: 2. CDR3 amino acids: CASSLVDRAYEQYF. CDR3 DNA sequence: TGTGCCAGCAGCTTAGTAGACAGGGCCTACGAGCAGTACTTC.

The chain combines TRBV29-1 with TRBJ1-2; D not certain. Per germline, CDR1 SQVTM and CDR2 ANQGSEA. The V and J ends lost 4 bases and 0 bases respectively, with 12 bases between them. There are 14 residues in the CDR3. The chain's CDR3 is CSVAVGIANYGYTF. Here the CDR3 DNA reads TGCAGCGTTGCGGTCGGGATAGCTAACTATGGCTACACCTTC. Complete variable domain (other parts from reference TRBV29-1 and TRBJ1-2): SAVISQKPSRDICQRGTSLTIQCQVDSQVTMMFWYRQQPGQSLTLIATANQGSEATYESGFVIDKFPISRPNLTFSTLTVSNMSPEDSSIYLCSVAVGIANYGYTFGSGTRLTVV.

This clone appeared a single time. The germline gene is not matched at one end of the junction; a read error may be the cause. The chain carries TRBV6-5 and TRBJ2-3; D is unresolved. The CDR3 is made up of 14 amino acids. Germline V gene lookup returns CDR1 MNHEY and CDR2 SVGAGI. The CDR3 coding sequence is TGTGCCAGCAGCTCTGAACGGCTCACAGATACGCGGTATTTT. This translates into CASSSERLTDTRYF.

This clone was found a few times. The chain employs TRBV6-1 and TRBJ2-2; maybe TRBD1 (5 bases). The CDR3 is made up of 14 amino acids. V was cut by 6 bases and J by 0 bases, with 8 bases left in between. Germline CDR1 and CDR2: MNHNS and SASEGT. The CDR3 is CASSGQPNTGELFF. CDR3 sequence (DNA): TGTGCCAGCAGCGGACAACCGAACACCGGGGAGCTGTTTTTT.

The V call is TRBV11-1, the J call TRBJ2-5, with 8 bases that match TRBD2. CDR1 is SGHAT, CDR2 FQDESV, per germline (reference sequence). Losses at the gene ends were 1 base for V and 5 bases for J; bases not matched to a gene: 9. This CDR3 contains 16 residues. In DNA, the CDR3 is TGTGCCAGCAGCTTAGGGTTAGCGGGGACCTGGGAGACCCAGTACTTC. It specifies CASSLGLAGTWETQYF.

This chain joins TRBV5-6 and TRBJ2-7, with 7 bases fitting TRBD1. Trimming took 1 base from V and 5 from J; bases not matched to a gene: 9. CDR1 is SGHDT and CDR2 is YYEEEE in the germline V gene. CDR3 length: 15 residues. CDR3 sequence (DNA): TGTGCCAGCAGCTTGAGAGGGGGCGCATTCAACGAGCAGTACTTC. Translated: CASSLRGGAFNEQYF.

This CDR3 reads CAWGGQGAYGNQPQHF. The CDR3 DNA reads as TGTGCCTGGGGAGGACAGGGGGCGTACGGCAATCAGCCCCAGCATTTT. The chain uses TRBV30 and TRBJ1-5; 11 bases are a match to TRBD1. Trimming cost V 5 bases and J 2 bases; bases outside gene matches: 8. The CDR3 consists of 16 residues. CDR1 GTSNPN and CDR2 SVGIG come from the germline V gene (reference sequence).

V gene TRBV10-3 combines with J gene TRBJ1-2; TRBD1 matches at 10 bases. The CDR3 loop spans 17 amino acids. The J segment lost 5 bases and the V segment lost 11 bases, leaving 20 bases of the junction unmatched. The germline V gene encodes CDR1 ENHRY and CDR2 SYGVKD. CDR3: CAPRLGDRGPLGYGYTF. The CDR3 DNA reads as TGTGCCCCTCGCTTGGGGGACAGGGGACCGCTAGGGTATGGCTACACCTTC.

The rearrangement uses TRBV5-1 and TRBJ1-1, with a possible D match to TRBD1 (6 bases). Trimming pared 0 bases from V and 1 base from J, leaving 10 bases between. Germline CDR1 and CDR2: SGHRS and YFSETQ. The CDR3 is made up of 15 amino acids. The CDR3 loop reads CASSLGGGKNTEAFF. The CDR3 DNA sequence: TGCGCCAGCAGCTTGGGGGGGGGCAAGAACACTGAAGCTTTCTTT. The full variable domain, in which reference TRBV5-1 and TRBJ1-1 provide the parts outside the CDR3, is KAGVTQTPRYLIKTRGQQVTLSCSPISGHRSVSWYQQTPGQGLQFLFEYFSETQRNKGNFPGRFSGRQFSNSRSEMNVSTLELGDSALYLCASSLGGGKNTEAFFGQGTRLTVV.

This clone showed up just once. J is TRBJ1-2 and V is TRBV5-1; a possible D gene is TRBD1 (6 bases). The germline CDR1 and CDR2 sequences are SGHRS and YFSETQ. The CDR3 runs 16 residues. Trimming removed 3 bases from V and 0 bases from J, with 15 bases in between. The CDR3 sequence is CASSWTLGHPNYGYTF. DNA for the CDR3: TGCGCCAGCAGCTGGACATTGGGACACCCTAACTATGGCTACACCTTC.

The chain is built from TRBV5-7 and TRBJ2-5, with D maybe TRBD1 (6 bases). The J call may be faulty, since TRBJ2-7 better matches the DNA end. TRBV5-7 is identified as an open reading frame with a role that is uncertain. This CDR3 comprises 17 residues. The CDR3 DNA is TGTGCCAGCAGCTTGGCAGGGGATCACCGGGAACCCTACGAGCAGTACTTC. It is translated as CASSLAGDHREPYEQYF.

The sample holds one count of this clone. J is TRBJ2-7 and V is TRBV5-4; TRBD1 matches 9 bases. Germline V gene sequence: CDR1 SGHNT, CDR2 YYREEE (reference sequence). The CDR3 runs 15 residues. V was pared by 4 bases and J by 3 bases, with 8 bases of the junction left unmatched. In nucleotides, the CDR3 is TGTGCCAGCAGCGTGTCCCGGGACAGGGACTACGAGCAGTACTTC. Translation: CASSVSRDRDYEQYF.

The V and J genes are TRBV5-6 and TRBJ2-3; D is undetermined. Germline CDR1 reads SGHDT; CDR2 reads YYEEEE. Trimming left V 0 bases short and J 3 bases short, with 11 bases between. This CDR3 has 15 residues. CDR3: CASSLGTAQTDTQYF. As DNA, the CDR3 is TGTGCCAGCAGCTTGGGTACAGCCCAAACAGATACGCAGTATTTT.